These 2 T cell receptor beta chains came from one sample sequenced in a study of shared clonotypes between healthy human individuals. Libraries were prepared by immunoSEQ multiplex PCR; TCRdb keeps only in-frame clonotypes and omits some of them. The sample holds approximately 640,000 clones; around 72% are singletons and the top ten take about 1.7%. The sequenced sample was memory CD4+ T cells sorted from blood. Noted subset: CD45RA-negative fraction. These receptors were collected from a woman aged 25 to 39 in good health.

The gene calls are TRBV7-7 and TRBJ2-5; D is perhaps TRBD1 or TRBD2 (5 bases each). The germline gives CDR1 SSHAT, CDR2 FNYEAQ (reference sequence). The CDR3 sequence is 14 residues long. The ends were cut back, 4 bases at V and 4 bases at J, with 13 bases in the middle. The CDR3 loop is CASSSHLGGETQYF. The DNA for the CDR3 is TGTGCCAGCAGCTCCCACCTTGGGGGAGAGACCCAGTACTTC.

This clone showed up just a few times. The rearrangement links TRBV7-8 to TRBJ1-1; unclear D gene. Between the trimmed V and J ends, which lost 2 bases and 4 bases, there was a span of 8 bases. Germline V gives CDR1 SGHVS, CDR2 FQNEAQ. The CDR3 contains 13 residues. CDR3 loop: CASSLQQLTEAFF. The CDR3 DNA reads TGTGCCAGCAGCTTACAACAGCTCACTGAAGCTTTCTTT.